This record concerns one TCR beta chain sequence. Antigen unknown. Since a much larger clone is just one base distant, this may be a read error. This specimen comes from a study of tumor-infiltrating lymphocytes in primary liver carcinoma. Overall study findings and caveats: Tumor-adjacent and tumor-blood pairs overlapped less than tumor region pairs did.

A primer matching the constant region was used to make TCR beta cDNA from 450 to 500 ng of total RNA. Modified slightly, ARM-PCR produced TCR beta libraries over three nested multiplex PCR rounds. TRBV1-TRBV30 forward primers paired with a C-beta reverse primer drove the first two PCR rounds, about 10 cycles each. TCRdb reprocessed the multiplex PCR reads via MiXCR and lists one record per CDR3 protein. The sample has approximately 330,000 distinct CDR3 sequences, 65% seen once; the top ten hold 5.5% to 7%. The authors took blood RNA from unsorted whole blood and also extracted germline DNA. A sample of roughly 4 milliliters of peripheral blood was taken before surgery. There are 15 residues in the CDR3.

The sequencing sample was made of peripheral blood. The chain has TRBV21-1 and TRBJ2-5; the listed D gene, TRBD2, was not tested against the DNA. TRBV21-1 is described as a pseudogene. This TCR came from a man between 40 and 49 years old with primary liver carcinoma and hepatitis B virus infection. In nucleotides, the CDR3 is TGTGCCAGCAGCAAAACGGAGCGGGAGACTAAGACCCAGTACTTC. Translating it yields CASSKTERETKTQYF.